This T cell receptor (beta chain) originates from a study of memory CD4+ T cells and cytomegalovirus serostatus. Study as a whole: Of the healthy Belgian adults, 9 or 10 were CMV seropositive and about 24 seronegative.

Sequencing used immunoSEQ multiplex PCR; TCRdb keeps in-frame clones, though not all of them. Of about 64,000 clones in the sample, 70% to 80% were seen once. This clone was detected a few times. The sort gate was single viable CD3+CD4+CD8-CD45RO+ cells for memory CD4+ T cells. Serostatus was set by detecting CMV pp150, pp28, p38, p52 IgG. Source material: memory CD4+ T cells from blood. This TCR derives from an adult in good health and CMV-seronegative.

CDR3 DNA sequence: TGCAGCGTCGCCGCCAGGGGGATTCCGGGAGATTACACCGGGGAGCTGTTTTTT. Its protein product is CSVAARGIPGDYTGELFF. The chain employs TRBV29-1 and TRBJ2-2, with D maybe TRBD1 (7 bases). V lost 6 bases to trimming and J lost 3 bases, with 26 bases between them. Germline V CDR1 and CDR2: SQVTM, ANQGSEA. CDR3 length: 18 residues.